This TCR beta chain was identified in a study of untreated major depressive disorder. TCRdb's table, derived via immunoSEQ multiplex PCR, lists solely in-frame clones and lacks some. Here the sample spans 20,000 to 25,000 clones, nearly 90% being singletons. The germline V gene has CDR1 GTSNPN and CDR2 SVGIG (reference sequence). The CDR3 is 12 amino acids. V dropped 5 bases and J dropped 9 bases, with 16 bases sitting between them. Concerning this clone: Its antigen remains unidentified.

Excluded: major illness, comorbidity, regular medication, drug use, over 100 g alcohol weekly. CD4+ T cells were isolated from thawed PBMCs by magnetic negative selection. Findings and limits, study-wide: Depressed patients' CD4+ T cells carried increased TRBV05-01 (Vbeta 5.1) usage versus control CD4+ T cells.

The TCR originated in a woman aged 40 to 49 in good health. The chain has TRBV30 and TRBJ1-1; D may be TRBD1 (6 bases). Sequencing was carried out using CD4+ T cells from PBMCs. The CDR3 loop is CAWAMQGTKAFF. CDR3 coding DNA: TGTGCCTGGGCAATGCAGGGGACGAAAGCTTTCTTT.